This T cell receptor beta chain was retrieved from a study of response to subunit inactivated influenza vaccine (dated by TCRdb to between 2017 and 2018). Regarding the study in general: The study used deep quantitative T cell receptor repertoire profiling to track responses to a trivalent subunit inactivated influenza vaccine.

The library was prepared using RT-PCR. TCRdb shows the sequencer as Illumina HiSeq 2500. TCRdb reworked the public reads: Q25 trimming with fastp, MiXCR clone assembly, productive beta chains retained. Here each entry gathers all rows of one CDR3 protein and keeps the most common genes and DNA. The sample yields about 700,000 distinct CDR3 sequences; 11% to 15% were counted once. 7.5% to 9% of the sample belongs to the ten largest clones. The germline V gene (reference sequence) provides CDR1 SEHNR and CDR2 FQNEAQ. There are 14 amino acids in the CDR3, from cysteine to phenylalanine inclusive. Of all the DNA, just the CDR3 is kept, 42 bases in frame from base 1. V and J are truncated by 1 base and 6 bases respectively, leaving an intervening sequence of 10 bases. What the study reported, not specific to this receptor: According to the authors, only a limited number of new T cells may be recruited by each seasonal influenza vaccination.

This clonotype was detected only a few times. The antigen it binds to is not known. No base qualities exist here, and no much larger clone lies one base off it. The chain was built from TRBV7-9 and TRBJ2-1; matching of 5 bases hints at TRBD1 as the D gene. The receptor's source is a man aged 50 to 59 who received an inactivated influenza vaccine. Donor details come from another sample of the same person, matched by shared clones. Here the sequenced sample was PBMCs from blood, taken 14 to 15 days before vaccination. The sequenced DNA is TGTGCCAGCAGCTTAGGGAACAGGCTCAATGAGCAGTTCTTC. It translates to CASSLGNRLNEQFF.